These 10 T cell receptor beta chains were all obtained from the same sample, sequenced in a study of blood T cell repertoires in COVID-19. Profiled with immunoSEQ multiplex PCR; TCRdb holds only in-frame clones, not every one. The data show nearly 60,000 clones, about 83% seen once. The sample taken for sequencing was peripheral blood. These receptors were collected from a man aged 40-50 years with active COVID-19.

The genes are TRBV29-1 and TRBJ2-7, with TRBD2 as a possible D gene (9 bases). Germline V gives CDR1 SQVTM, CDR2 ANQGSEA. V gave up 7 bases and J gave up 4 bases, with 26 bases separating them. CDR3 length: 16 amino acids. DNA for the CDR3: TGCAGCGCCACTTTGACAGGGGCTAGCGGGATTTACGAGCAGTACTTC. Amino acids: CSATLTGASGIYEQYF.

The chain recombines TRBV19 with TRBJ2-1, with D possibly TRBD1 on 6 matching bases. This CDR3 is built from 14 residues. Trimming left V 7 bases short and J 8 bases short, with 18 bases between. CDR1 is LNHDA, CDR2 SQIVND, per germline (reference sequence). As DNA, the CDR3 is TGTGCCAGTACCACAGGGCCTCGGGGCGATGAGCAGTTCTTC. This sequence encodes CASTTGPRGDEQFF. Together with reference TRBV19 and TRBJ2-1, the CDR3 gives the full variable domain: DGGITQSPKYLFRKEGQNVTLSCEQNLNHDAMYWYRQDPGQGLRLIYYSQIVNDFQKGDIAEGYSVSREKKESFPLTVTSAQKNPTAFYLCASTTGPRGDEQFFGPGTRLTVL.

Only a few counts were recorded for this clone. This sequence joins TRBV4-1 and TRBJ1-4; D call uncertain. Germline CDR1 is MGHRA and CDR2 is YSYEKL. The CDR3 is 17 amino acids. The germline V and J ends were trimmed by 1 base and 0 bases, with 12 bases remaining between them. The CDR3 DNA sequence: TGCGCCAGCAGCCAAGGGTCCGTACTCCCAACTAATGAAAAACTGTTTTTT. Translated, it gives CASSQGSVLPTNEKLFF.

This sequence joins TRBV6-5 and TRBJ1-3; a weak D match, TRBD1 (5 bases). CDR1 and CDR2 (germline): MNHEY, SVGAGI. Trimming shortened V by 6 bases and J by 1 base, and 13 bases separated the two germline ends. The CDR3 is 15 amino acids. CDR3 DNA: TGTGCCAGCAGCCAGGGCGGGGGGTCTGGAAACACCATATATTTT. This gives the protein CASSQGGGSGNTIYF.

The chain links TRBV9 to TRBJ2-7; D remains unclear. The V end was cut by 0 bases, the J end by 0 bases, with 10 bases between. The CDR3 totals 15 residues. Looked up from germline, CDR1 is SGDLS and CDR2 is YYNGEE. The CDR3 bases are TGTGCCAGCAGCGTAGGTGCAGGAAGCTCCTACGAGCAGTACTTC. Translation: CASSVGAGSSYEQYF.

The chain has TRBV14 and TRBJ2-5; possible D gene TRBD2, 5 bases. The germline V gene encodes CDR1 SGHDN and CDR2 FVKESK. The CDR3 length is 15 residues. Trimming cost V 1 base and J 7 bases, with 16 bases left between them. This CDR3 reads CASSQASGLPGTQYF. The CDR3 DNA is TGTGCCAGCAGCCAAGCTTCTGGACTCCCGGGGACCCAGTACTTC.

The chain carries TRBV5-5 and TRBJ2-5; the match to TRBD2 covers 7 bases. Per germline, CDR1 SGHKS and CDR2 YYEKEE (reference sequence). The CDR3 length is 14 residues. The trim removed 2 bases at V and 5 bases at J, leaving 6 bases unmatched. CDR3 residues: CASSLRGVGETQYF. CDR3 nucleotides: TGTGCCAGCAGCTTACGGGGGGTCGGGGAGACCCAGTACTTC.

The chain recombines TRBV7-9 with TRBJ1-1; D ambiguous. Trimming shortened V by 7 bases and J by 11 bases, and 14 bases separated the two germline ends. CDR3 length: 11 residues. Germline V CDR1 and CDR2: SEHNR, FQNEAQ (reference sequence). CDR3 sequence reads: CASTDRMEAFF. DNA of the CDR3: TGTGCCAGCACCGACCGAATGGAGGCTTTCTTT.

The CDR3 protein is CASSPQGYGIGDEQFF. The CDR3 DNA follows: TGTGCCAGCAGCCCACAGGGGTATGGTATTGGGGATGAGCAGTTCTTC. The V gene is TRBV11-1, the J gene TRBJ2-1; 7 bases are a match to TRBD1. Germline values: CDR1 SGHAT, CDR2 FQDESV (reference sequence). V lost 5 bases and J lost 8; bases outside the gene matches: 15. CDR3 length: 16 residues.

The table lists this clone with a count of one. CDR3: CASSSDSVNTEAFF. DNA of the CDR3: TGTGCCAGCAGTTCCGACAGTGTGAACACTGAAGCTTTCTTT. This chain links TRBV27 with TRBJ1-1; weak D call: TRBD1 (5 bases). Germline V gene lookup returns CDR1 MNHEY and CDR2 SMNVEV (reference sequence). The V end was cut by 4 bases, the J end by 0 bases, with 9 bases between. The CDR3 consists of 14 residues.